The 19 T cell receptor beta chains presented below share a single source sample, sequenced in a study of siplizumab effects on memory and regulatory T cells. Method: immunoSEQ multiplex PCR; TCRdb's copy keeps in-frame clones and lacks some. The sample carries over 100,000 clones, about 90% recorded once. The source material was Tregs sorted from blood. These receptors came from a human donor in good health.

The chain carries TRBV4-2 and TRBJ2-3; either TRBD1 or TRBD2 may supply D (5 bases each). The V gene lost 1 base and the J gene lost 0 bases, with 11 bases spanning the gap. CDR3 length equals 16 residues. Per germline, CDR1 LGHNA and CDR2 YNFKEQ. CDR3 residues: CASSQVGALSTDTQYF. In DNA form, the CDR3 reads TGTGCCAGCAGCCAAGTCGGGGCCCTTAGCACAGATACGCAGTATTTT.

The CDR3 reads CASSTGGGWVNIQYF. DNA of the CDR3: TGTGCCAGCAGTACAGGGGGTGGATGGGTAAACATTCAGTACTTC. The chain uses TRBV14 and TRBJ2-4; TRBD1 matches 8 bases. The CDR3 is 15 amino acids. Looked up from germline, CDR1 is SGHDN and CDR2 is FVKESK. The V gene end was trimmed by 6 bases and the J gene end by 6 bases; junction bases not matched to a gene: 10.

This chain connects TRBV18 to TRBJ1-1; D is uncertain. This CDR3 is built from 12 residues. V was cut by 0 bases and J by 10 bases, with 9 bases left in between. Per the germline V gene, CDR1 is KGHSH and CDR2 is LQKENI. CDR3 nucleotide sequence: TGTGCCAGCTCACCACCGGCTTGGGGAGCTTTCTTT. This codes for CASSPPAWGAFF.

The chain is built from TRBV6-1 and TRBJ2-5; D is possibly TRBD1 (5 bases). Germline CDR1 MNHNS, CDR2 SASEGT. The CDR3 totals 12 residues. Trimming took 6 bases from V and 5 from J, leaving 10 bases between them. CDR3 DNA sequence: TGTGCCAGCAGAAGACAGTTGGAGACCCAGTACTTC. Translation: CASRRQLETQYF.

The rearrangement uses TRBV7-7 and TRBJ2-1; 9 bases match TRBD2. Germline loops: CDR1 SSHAT, CDR2 FNYEAQ (reference sequence). Trimming took 3 bases from V and 4 from J; bases not matched to a gene: 4. The CDR3 covers 15 residues. CDR3 loop: CASSFALAGYNEQFF. CDR3 nucleotides: TGTGCCAGCAGCTTCGCACTAGCGGGTTACAATGAGCAGTTCTTC.

CDR3 residues: CASSPDSGRNTGELFF. In DNA form, the CDR3 reads TGTGCCAGCAGCCCGGATAGCGGGAGGAACACCGGGGAGCTGTTTTTT. The chain joins TRBV5-6 to TRBJ2-2; TRBD2 matches 9 bases. Per germline, CDR1 SGHDT and CDR2 YYEEEE. With V trimmed by 4 bases and J by 1 base, 5 bases remained unmatched. The CDR3 has 16 amino acids.

There are a few counts of this clone. This sequence joins TRBV5-4 and TRBJ2-2; D remains ambiguous. The CDR3 is made up of 13 amino acids. Germline V gene sequence: CDR1 SGHNT, CDR2 YYREEE (reference sequence). Trimming removed 4 bases at V and 2 bases at J, with 6 bases between. The CDR3 reads CASSTVNTGELFF. In DNA form, the CDR3 reads TGTGCCAGCAGCACGGTCAACACCGGGGAGCTGTTTTTT.

V and J are TRBV7-9 and TRBJ2-7; no clear D gene. The CDR3 covers 14 residues. The germline gives CDR1 SEHNR, CDR2 FQNEAQ (reference sequence). V shed 3 bases and J shed 3 bases, with 12 bases lying between them. The CDR3 sequence is CASSFGYTYYEQYF. As DNA, the CDR3 is TGTGCCAGCAGCTTTGGGTACACTTACTACGAGCAGTACTTC.

This chain links TRBV2 with TRBJ1-1; D unresolved. V was clipped by 4 bases and J by 1 base, with 10 bases between them. The CDR3 loop spans 14 amino acids. Germline values: CDR1 SNHLY, CDR2 FYNNEI. The CDR3 is CASSVVRRNTEAFF. CDR3 nucleotide sequence: TGTGCCAGCAGTGTTGTACGGCGGAACACTGAAGCTTTCTTT.

The rearrangement links TRBV7-2 to TRBJ1-1; D might be TRBD1 (6 bases). Germline V lookup: CDR1 SGHTA, CDR2 FQGNSA. Trimming removed 5 bases from V and 4 bases from J, with 14 bases in between. The CDR3 has 14 amino acids. CDR3 nucleotides: TGTGCCAGCAGCAAACAGGGATTGGCCACTGAAGCTTTCTTT. Protein product: CASSKQGLATEAFF.

The chain combines TRBV19 with TRBJ1-4; 8 nucleotides agree with TRBD1. Germline V lookup: CDR1 LNHDA, CDR2 SQIVND (reference sequence). The CDR3 is 14 residues long. V was clipped by 7 bases and J by 8 bases; unmatched bases: 9. The CDR3 region is CASTIGTGREKLFF. The CDR3 DNA reads TGTGCCAGTACCATTGGGACAGGACGCGAAAAACTGTTTTTT.

This clone has only a few counts. The chain links TRBV19 to TRBJ2-3; TRBD2 agrees at 8 bases. CDR1 is LNHDA, CDR2 SQIVND, per germline (reference sequence). The CDR3 spans 14 residues. V lost 5 bases and J lost 8; bases outside the gene matches: 9. This CDR3 is CASSGTRGVVTQYF. The CDR3 DNA follows: TGTGCCAGTAGTGGGACTAGGGGAGTTGTTACGCAGTATTTT.

The V gene is TRBV7-2, the J gene TRBJ2-3; D assignment may be TRBD1 or TRBD2 (6 bases each). The CDR3 length is 15 residues. CDR1 is SGHTA, CDR2 FQGNSA, per germline. Trimming removed 5 bases from V and 0 bases from J, with 12 bases in between. DNA for the CDR3: TGTGCCAGCAGCCGAGGGGGGCGGAGCACAGATACGCAGTATTTT. Translating it yields CASSRGGRSTDTQYF.

This chain links TRBV5-4 with TRBJ2-3, with D hard to call. Trimming took off 4 bases at V and 0 bases at J, with 3 bases between the two ends. The germline gives CDR1 SGHNT, CDR2 YYREEE (reference sequence). The CDR3 contains 12 residues. The CDR3 reads CASSKSTDTQYF. The CDR3 DNA sequence: TGTGCCAGCAGCAAGAGCACAGATACGCAGTATTTT. Supplemented by reference TRBV5-4 and TRBJ2-3, the full variable domain reads ETGVTQSPTHLIKTRGQQVTLRCSSQSGHNTVSWYQQALGQGPQFIFQYYREEENGRGNFPPRFSGLQFPNYSSELNVNALELDDSALYLCASSKSTDTQYFGPGTRLTVL.

The chain employs TRBV30 and TRBJ2-1, with a possible D match to TRBD2 (6 bases). Trimming shortened V by 4 bases and J by 0 bases, and 7 bases separated the two germline ends. The CDR3 consists of 13 residues. Germline CDR1 reads GTSNPN; CDR2 reads SVGIG (reference sequence). The CDR3 sequence is CAWKAGSYNEQFF. The CDR3 bases are TGTGCCTGGAAAGCGGGCTCCTACAATGAGCAGTTCTTC.

The rearrangement uses TRBV7-9 and TRBJ2-4; D uncertain. CDR1 and CDR2 (germline): SEHNR, FQNEAQ (reference sequence). V was cut by 5 bases and J by 0 bases, with 5 bases left in between. The CDR3 loop spans 13 amino acids. Here the CDR3 reads CASSPGAKNIQYF. CDR3 DNA: TGTGCCAGCAGCCCGGGAGCCAAAAACATTCAGTACTTC.

The V call is TRBV5-6, the J call TRBJ1-6; TRBD1 might be the D (5 bases). V was clipped by 0 bases and J by 16 bases, with 14 bases between them. The germline CDR1 and CDR2 sequences are SGHDT and YYEEEE. The CDR3 totals 13 residues. CDR3 sequence reads: CASSLGGATALHF. DNA of the CDR3: TGTGCCAGCAGCTTGGGTGGGGCAACAGCTCTCCACTTT.

A single count supports this clone. The rearrangement joins TRBV5-4 to TRBJ2-5, with D perhaps matching TRBD2 (5 bases). Trimming stripped 10 bases from V and 5 bases from J, with 21 bases between. The CDR3 spans 14 residues. CDR1 is SGHNT, CDR2 YYREEE, per germline (reference sequence). The CDR3 protein is CASSGVGFVETQYF. The CDR3 bases are TGTGCCTCTTCCGGGGTAGGGTTCGTGGAGACCCAGTACTTC.

Only one count was recorded for this clone. J is TRBJ1-5 and V is TRBV6-1; unclear D gene. The CDR3 covers 15 residues. Germline assignment: CDR1 MNHNS and CDR2 SASEGT. Deletions cut 2 bases from V and 1 base from J, with 9 bases between. CDR3 nucleotides: TGTGCCAGCAGTGAATCGGGTTGGAGCAATCAGCCCCAGCATTTT. Its translation: CASSESGWSNQPQHF.